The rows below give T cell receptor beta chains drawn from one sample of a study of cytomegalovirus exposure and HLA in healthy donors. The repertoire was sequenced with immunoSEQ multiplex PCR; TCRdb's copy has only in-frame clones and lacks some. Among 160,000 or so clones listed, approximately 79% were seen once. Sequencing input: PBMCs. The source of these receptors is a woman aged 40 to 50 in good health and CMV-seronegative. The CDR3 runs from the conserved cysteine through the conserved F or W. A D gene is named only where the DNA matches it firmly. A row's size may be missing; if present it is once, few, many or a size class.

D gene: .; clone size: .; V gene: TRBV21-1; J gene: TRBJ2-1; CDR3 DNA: TGTGCCAGCAGCAAACCGGGACTAGCGGGTGAGCAGTTCTTC; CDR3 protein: CASSKPGLAGEQFF
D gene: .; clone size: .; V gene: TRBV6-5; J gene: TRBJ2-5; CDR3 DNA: TGTGCCAGCAGTTACTCGCCTAGCTCGGTTGAGACCCAGTACTTC; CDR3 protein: CASSYSPSSVETQYF
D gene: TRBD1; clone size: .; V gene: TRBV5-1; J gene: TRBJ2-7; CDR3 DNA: TGCGCCAGCAGCAGACCGGGACAGGGGTCGGAGGAGCAGTACTTC; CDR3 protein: CASSRPGQGSEEQYF
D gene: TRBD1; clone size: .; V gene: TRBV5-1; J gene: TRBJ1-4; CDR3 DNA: TGCGCCAGCAGCGCGGACAGGGGGCCTTCGACTAATGAAAAACTGTTTTTT; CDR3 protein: CASSADRGPSTNEKLFF
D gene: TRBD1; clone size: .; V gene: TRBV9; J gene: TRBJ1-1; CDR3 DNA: TGTGCCAGCAGCCCGACAGGGGGGAACACTGAAGCTTTCTTT; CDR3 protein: CASSPTGGNTEAFF
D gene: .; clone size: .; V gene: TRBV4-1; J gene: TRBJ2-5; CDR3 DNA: TGCGCCAGCAGCCAACTGCGCCTTAGCGTAGAGACCCAGTACTTC; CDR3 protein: CASSQLRLSVETQYF
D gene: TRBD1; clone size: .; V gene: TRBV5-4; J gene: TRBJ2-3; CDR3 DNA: TGTGCCAGCAGCTTGGCTTTCCGGGACAGGGGTCCCGATACGCAGTATTTT; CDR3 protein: CASSLAFRDRGPDTQYF
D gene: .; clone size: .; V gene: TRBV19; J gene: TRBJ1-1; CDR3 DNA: TGTGCCAGTAGTCCCCGTAAGCCGGGGGGATTAATGCGGCTCGGCAGCACTGAAGCTTTCTTT; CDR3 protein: CASSPRKPGGLMRLGSTEAFF
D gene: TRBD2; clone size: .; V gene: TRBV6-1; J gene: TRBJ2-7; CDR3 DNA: TGTGCCAGCAGAACTAGCGGGGGAAACTACGAGCAGTACTTC; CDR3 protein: CASRTSGGNYEQYF
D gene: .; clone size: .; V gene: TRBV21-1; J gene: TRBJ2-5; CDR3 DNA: TGTGCCAGCAGCCCACCAAGTCCCCGTTTAGCCAGCCTGGAGCAAGAGACCCAGTACTTC; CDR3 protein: CASSPPSPRLASLEQETQYF
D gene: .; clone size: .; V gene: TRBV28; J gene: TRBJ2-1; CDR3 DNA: TGTGCCAGCAGTAGCTCCGGCTGGAGCCACAATGAGCAGTTCTTC; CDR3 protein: CASSSSGWSHNEQFF
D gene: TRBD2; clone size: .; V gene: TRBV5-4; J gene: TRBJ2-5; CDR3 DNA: TGTGCCAGCAGCCTAGTGGTAGCGGGAGGTAGAGAGACCCAGTACTTC; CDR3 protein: CASSLVVAGGRETQYF
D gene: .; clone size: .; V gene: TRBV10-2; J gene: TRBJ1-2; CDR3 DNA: TGCGCCAGCAGTGAACTCTCTTGGGGGGATCTGGGGGGCTACACCTTC; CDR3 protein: CASSELSWGDLGGYTF
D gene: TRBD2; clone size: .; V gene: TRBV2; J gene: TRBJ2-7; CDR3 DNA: TGTGCCAGCAGTGAGAGAACTAGCGGGATCGGTGAGCAGTACTTC; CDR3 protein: CASSERTSGIGEQYF
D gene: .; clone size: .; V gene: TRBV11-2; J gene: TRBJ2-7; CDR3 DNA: TGTGCCAGCAGCTTAGGACAGAATTCCTACGAGCAGTACTTC; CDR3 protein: CASSLGQNSYEQYF
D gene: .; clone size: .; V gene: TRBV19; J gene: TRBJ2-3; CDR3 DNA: TGTGCCAGTAGTATGGGCTATACAGATACGCAGTATTTT; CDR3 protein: CASSMGYTDTQYF
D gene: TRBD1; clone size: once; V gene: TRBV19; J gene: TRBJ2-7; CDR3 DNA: TGTGCCAGTAGTATCGACGACAGGGATATCTACGAGCAGTACTTC; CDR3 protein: CASSIDDRDIYEQYF
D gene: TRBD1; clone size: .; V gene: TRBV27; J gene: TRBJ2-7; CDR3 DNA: TGTGCCAGCAGTTTACGGGACAGGGGTGACGAGCAGTACTTC; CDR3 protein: CASSLRDRGDEQYF
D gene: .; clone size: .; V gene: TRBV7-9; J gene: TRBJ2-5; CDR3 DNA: TGTGCCAGCAGCTCGCAACCAGGGGCAGTAGAGACCCAGTACTTC; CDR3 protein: CASSSQPGAVETQYF
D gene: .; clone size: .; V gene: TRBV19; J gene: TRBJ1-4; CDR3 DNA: TGTGCCAGTAGTACACTGTCAACTAATGAAAAACTGTTTTTT; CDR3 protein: CASSTLSTNEKLFF
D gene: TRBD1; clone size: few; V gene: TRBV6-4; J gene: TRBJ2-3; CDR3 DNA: TGTGCCAGCAGTGACTCGACAGGGGCAGGGGCAGATACGCAGTATTTT; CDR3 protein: CASSDSTGAGADTQYF
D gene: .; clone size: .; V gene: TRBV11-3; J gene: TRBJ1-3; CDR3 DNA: TGTGCCAGCAGCTGGACTTGGGGGGGCAGCTCTGGAAACACCATATATTTT; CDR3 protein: CASSWTWGGSSGNTIYF
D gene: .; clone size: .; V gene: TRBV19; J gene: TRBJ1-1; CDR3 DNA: TGTGCCAGTAGTATCTTATTGAGGTCGGTGAACACTGAAGCTTTCTTT; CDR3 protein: CASSILLRSVNTEAFF
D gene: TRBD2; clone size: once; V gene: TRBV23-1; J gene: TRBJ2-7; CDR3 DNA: TGCGCCAGCAGTCGGGCTGTGTCGAGCGGGAGGGCGGGGGAGCAGTACTTC; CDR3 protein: CASSRAVSSGRAGEQYF
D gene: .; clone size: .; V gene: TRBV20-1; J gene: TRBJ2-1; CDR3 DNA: TGCAGTGCTAGCCCCGGGATTCAGCAGTTCTTC; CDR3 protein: CSASPGIQQFF
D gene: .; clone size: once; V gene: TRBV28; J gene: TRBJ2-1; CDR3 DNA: TGTGCCAGCAGTTTATTTGGGGAGATCAACAATGAGCAGTTCTTC; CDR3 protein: CASSLFGEINNEQFF
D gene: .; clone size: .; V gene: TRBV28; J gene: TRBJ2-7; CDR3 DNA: TGTGCCAGCACACAGGCCTACGAGCAGTACTTC; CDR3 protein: CASTQAYEQYF
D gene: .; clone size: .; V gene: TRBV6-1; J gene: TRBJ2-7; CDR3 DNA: TGTGCCAGCAGGTCCTACGAGCAGTACTTC; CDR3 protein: CASRSYEQYF
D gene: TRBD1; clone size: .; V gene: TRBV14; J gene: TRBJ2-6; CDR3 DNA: TGTGCCAGCAGCCAGATGCTTGCAGGGGGCCACGGTGGGGCCAACGTCCTGACTTTC; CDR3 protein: CASSQMLAGGHGGANVLTF
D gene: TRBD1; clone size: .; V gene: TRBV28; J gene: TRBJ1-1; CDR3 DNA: TGTGCCAGCAGGGCAGGGGGCGGCAGTGAAGCTTTCTTT; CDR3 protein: CASRAGGGSEAFF
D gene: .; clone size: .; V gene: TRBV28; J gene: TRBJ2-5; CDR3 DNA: TGTGCCAGCAGTTTAGTAGCGGAAATAGAGACCCAGTACTTC; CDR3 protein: CASSLVAEIETQYF
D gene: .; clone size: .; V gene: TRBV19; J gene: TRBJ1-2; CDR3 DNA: TGTGCCAGTTCCACTTCGGGGAGGGCAGTAAGCTACACCTTC; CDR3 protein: CASSTSGRAVSYTF
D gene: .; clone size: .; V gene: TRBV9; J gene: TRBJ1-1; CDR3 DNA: TGTGCCAGCAGCGTAGCAGGGCCCCCCACGAACACTGAAGCTTTCTTT; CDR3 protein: CASSVAGPPTNTEAFF
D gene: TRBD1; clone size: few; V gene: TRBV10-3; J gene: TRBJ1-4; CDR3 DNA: TGTGCCATCAGTAAGGACAGGGGTCGTGAAAAACTGTTTTTT; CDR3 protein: CAISKDRGREKLFF
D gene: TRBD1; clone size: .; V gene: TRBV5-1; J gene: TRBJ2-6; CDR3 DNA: TGCGCCAGCAGCACCTTGACAGGGGTCAGCGCGTTAGGGGCCAACGTCCTGACTTTC; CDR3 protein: CASSTLTGVSALGANVLTF
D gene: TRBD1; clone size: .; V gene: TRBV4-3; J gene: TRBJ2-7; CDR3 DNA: TGCGCCAGCAGCCAAGATATCGACAGGGGTGAGCAGTACTTC; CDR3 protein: CASSQDIDRGEQYF
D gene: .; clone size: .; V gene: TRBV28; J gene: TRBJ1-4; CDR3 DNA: TGTGCCAGCGGGGGGGGTGGAGGTCGGGAAAAACTGTTTTTT; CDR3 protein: CASGGGGGREKLFF